This T cell receptor (beta chain) is from a study of CD8 T cells in Susac syndrome. The CDR3 runs 19 residues. CDR1 is SGHDT and CDR2 is YYEEEE in the germline V gene. Trimming left V 4 bases short and J 1 base short, with 21 bases between. The RNA input was 0.5 to 1 ug, and it was reverse transcribed with random hexamers. Across 54 Vbeta and 13 Jbeta, TCR beta CDR3 was amplified with immunoSEQ multiplex PCR. Each CDR3 protein gets one entry after TCRdb re-called the immunoSEQ multiplex PCR reads with MiXCR. The sample yields 20,000 to 25,000 distinct CDR3 sequences, about 92% seen once. The source of this sequence is a human donor in good health. Material for sequencing was CD8+ T cells from PBMCs. The V call is TRBV5-6, the J call TRBJ1-6; D unresolved. The CDR3 protein is CASSRRHPNTASYNSPLHF. CDR3 DNA: TGTGCCAGCAGCCGACGTCACCCCAACACAGCTTCCTATAATTCACCCCTCCACTTT.